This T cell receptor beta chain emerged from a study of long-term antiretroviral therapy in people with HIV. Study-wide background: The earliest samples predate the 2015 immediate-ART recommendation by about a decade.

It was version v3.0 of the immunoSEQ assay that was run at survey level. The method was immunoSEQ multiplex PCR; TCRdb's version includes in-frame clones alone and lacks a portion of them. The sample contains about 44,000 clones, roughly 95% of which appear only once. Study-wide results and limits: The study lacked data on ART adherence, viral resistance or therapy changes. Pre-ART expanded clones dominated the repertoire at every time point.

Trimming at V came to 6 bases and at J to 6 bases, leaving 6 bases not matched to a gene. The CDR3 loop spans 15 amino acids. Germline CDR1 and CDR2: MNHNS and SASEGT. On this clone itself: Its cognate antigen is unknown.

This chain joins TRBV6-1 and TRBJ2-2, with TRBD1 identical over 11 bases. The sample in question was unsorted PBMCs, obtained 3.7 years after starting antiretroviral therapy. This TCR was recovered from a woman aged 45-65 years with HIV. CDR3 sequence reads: CASRRTGGNAGELFF. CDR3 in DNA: TGTGCCAGCAGAAGGACAGGGGGCAACGCCGGGGAGCTGTTTTTT.